This T cell receptor (beta chain) was observed in a study of shared clonotypes between healthy human individuals. Notes on the study in general: When compared with the clonotypes that were shared by all four sorted-subset donors, the non-shared clonotypes turned out to have lower generation probabilities. Shared across a few donors were around 5% of the naive CD4 clonotypes. Memory subsets generally showed lower estimated richness than naive subsets.

For this clone: Its antigen is unidentified.

CDR3 length: 13 amino acids. Over several immunoSEQ plates, each subset's genomic DNA was distributed in even portions. TCRdb's copy holds only in-frame clones and misses some; the assay was immunoSEQ multiplex PCR. The data contain hundreds of thousands of clones, approximately 95% of them singletons. Naive CD8 cells were CD45RO-negative, positively selected for CCR7, excluding terminally differentiated effector memory CD45RA+ cells. This clonotype originated in a woman in her twenties or thirties in good health. Source material: naive CD8+ T cells sorted from blood. The rearrangement links TRBV21-1 to TRBJ1-2; the DNA was not compared with TRBD1, the D call given in the table. TRBV21-1 represents a pseudogene. The CDR3 region is CASSKDTYYGYTF. Written as DNA, the CDR3 is TGTGCCAGCAGCAAGGACACCTACTATGGCTACACCTTC.